The clone carrying this T cell receptor (beta chain) was seen repeatedly, ten times or more. The CDR3 spans 16 residues. Germline V gene lookup returns CDR1 SGHNT and CDR2 YYREEE (reference sequence). The V and J ends lost 3 bases and 4 bases respectively, with 19 bases between them. Using its own MiXCR run on the 5' RACE reads, TCRdb lists one record per CDR3 protein. The data contain about 57,000 distinct CDR3 sequences, approximately 27% of them seen just once; the ten biggest clones take up 2% to 2.5%. The sorted Tregs were CD4+CD25+CD127-/low cells. This receptor was obtained from a female donor with breast cancer. The material sequenced was tumor-infiltrating Tregs sorted from the breast tumor. The gene calls are TRBV5-4 and TRBJ2-5; D is unclear. The CDR3 nucleotides are TGTGCCAGCAGCTCGGCAGCCGGTACCTCGGGAGAGACCCAGTACTTC. Amino acids: CASSSAAGTSGETQYF.